This T cell receptor (beta chain) was found in a study of cytomegalovirus exposure and HLA in healthy donors. Details on this clone: The target antigen is unknown. This sample also contains other DNA sequences that code for the same CDR3.

Trimming cost V 5 bases and J 0 bases; bases outside gene matches: 4. The germline V gene has CDR1 MNHEY and CDR2 SMNVEV (reference sequence). The CDR3 is 15 amino acids. General observations from the study: The majority of TCR sequences were rare, yet some public TCRs appeared in many donors. Later genetic work tied a missense DCLRE1C variant to beta-chain V and J trimming.

PCR amplification relied on 60 Vbeta primers (plus 13 Jbeta primers). Repertoires were generated with immunoSEQ multiplex PCR, while TCRdb's copy carries only in-frame clones and drops some. Here the sample table reports some 120,000 clones. The chain carries TRBV27 and TRBJ2-1; 7 bases match TRBD2. Material for sequencing was PBMCs. The TCR was taken from a man between 18 and 35 years old in good health and CMV-seronegative. CDR3 loop: CASSLAASSYNEQFF. The DNA of the CDR3 is TGTGCCAGCAGTCTAGCGGCGAGCTCCTACAATGAGCAGTTCTTC.